This T cell receptor (beta chain) was sequenced in a study of T-cell memory formation after mild COVID-19 (dated by TCRdb to about 2021). Background on the whole study: TCR sequence clusters from the two donors were largely donor specific. Two young, previously healthy adult volunteers made up the cohort, one male and one female. T-cell clones expanding and contracting after mild COVID-19 in two donors were tracked by longitudinal TCRalpha and TCRbeta repertoire sequencing. Study-level results and caveats: Contracting CD4+ clones appeared mostly in the CM and EM memory subsets, whereas CD8+ clones were enriched in EMRA. The detection of some responding clones in pre-infection memory suggests that pre-existing cross-reactive memory T cells joined the SARS-CoV-2 response. Whether the second-wave clones peaking on day 37 were SARS-CoV-2 specific was not confirmed. The study covered only two mild cases, and larger cohorts including severe cases with pre-infection samples were considered necessary. Balanced CD4/CD8 phenotypes were observed for clones contracting from day 15 to 85, whereas a bias towards CD4+ was observed for a second wave of clones expanding from day 15 to 37.

This sample was sequenced with an Illumina NovaSeq 6000. Using 5'RACE with constant-segment primers, TCRalpha and TCRbeta cDNA libraries were constructed, with sample barcodes and unique molecular identifiers added in the process. Trizol reagent was used to extract RNA from every sample. Libraries were amplified in two PCR steps, with a second sample barcode and Illumina TruSeq adapters added in the second step. The libraries were sequenced on an Illumina NovaSeq using 2 x 150 bp paired-end reads. The paper's data handling went like this. Demultiplexing of reads and collapsing into UMI-guided consensus sequences were performed with migec v1.2.7. Using mixcr v2.1.11, the UMI consensuses were aligned to TRA and TRB V and J templates and assembled into clonotypes. A clonotype was counted as expanded or contracted only if both edgeR and NoisET called the change significant, with noise models trained on biological replicates. For edgeR calls, the cutoffs were a false discovery rate-adjusted p below 0.01 and a log2 fold-change threshold of 1. As an exploratory analysis of dynamics, PCA with hierarchical clustering was applied to max-normalized trajectories of the 1000 most abundant clonotypes. The CD4 or CD8 phenotype of responding clones was assigned using the separately sequenced CD4+ and CD8+ repertoires. Using fastp trimming at Q25 and MiXCR clonotype assembly, TCRdb reanalyzed the public sequencing data and kept in-frame beta chains. Here each entry gathers all rows of one CDR3 protein and keeps the most common genes and DNA. It is TCRdb's table, rather than the study itself, that gives the V and J calls and clone size. The sample table holds fewer than 400,000 distinct CDR3 sequences, of which 10% to 15% were seen once. The leading ten clones occupy roughly a fifth of the sample.

PBMCs were isolated by Ficoll-Paque density gradient centrifugation. Turning to this clonotype: It lacks a known antigen. Base qualities are missing; no much larger clone stands one base away.

Trimming leaves V shorter by 2 bases and J shorter by 6 bases, with the junction holding 9 bases beyond the gene matches. From a lookup of the germline V gene, CDR1 and CDR2 are MNHGY and SVAAGI. There are 15 amino acids in the CDR3, from cysteine to phenylalanine inclusive. The sequence is cut down to CDR3 DNA, 45 bases in frame from base 1. This receptor chain uses TRBV6-9 and TRBJ1-2; 7 central bases correspond to TRBD1. This TCR derives from a man between 18 and 29 years old who had mild COVID-19 (a few samples of this study predate the infection). The sample titles of this study are shuffled in the database, so cell type and time point are left out; the donor was told from shared clones. The sample taken for sequencing was PBMCs or a T cell subset sorted from them (not recorded which). At the DNA level, the sequence is TGTGCCAGCAGTTATCCGGGGCAGGGGGAAAATGGCTACACCTTC. It encodes CASSYPGQGENGYTF.